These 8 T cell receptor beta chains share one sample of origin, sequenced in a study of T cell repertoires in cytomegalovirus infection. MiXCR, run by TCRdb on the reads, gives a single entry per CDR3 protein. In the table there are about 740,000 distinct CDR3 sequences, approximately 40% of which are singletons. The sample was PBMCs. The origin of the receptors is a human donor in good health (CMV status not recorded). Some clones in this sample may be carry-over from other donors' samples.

CDR3 DNA: TGTGCCAGCAGCTCCCAGGGAAACAATGAGCAGTTCTTC. This encodes CASSSQGNNEQFF. The V gene is TRBV13, the J gene TRBJ2-1, with D perhaps matching TRBD1 (5 bases). Per the germline V gene, CDR1 is PRHDT and CDR2 is FYEKMQ (reference sequence). This CDR3 has 13 residues. V was pared by 4 bases and J by 5 bases, with 9 bases between.

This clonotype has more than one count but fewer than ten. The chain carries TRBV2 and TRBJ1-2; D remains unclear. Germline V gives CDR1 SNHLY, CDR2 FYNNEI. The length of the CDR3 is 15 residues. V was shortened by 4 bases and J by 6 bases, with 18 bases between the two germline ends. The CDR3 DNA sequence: TGTGCCAGCAGTGTTTCGAGACCGCGAGGCCATGGCTACACCTTC. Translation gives CASSVSRPRGHGYTF.

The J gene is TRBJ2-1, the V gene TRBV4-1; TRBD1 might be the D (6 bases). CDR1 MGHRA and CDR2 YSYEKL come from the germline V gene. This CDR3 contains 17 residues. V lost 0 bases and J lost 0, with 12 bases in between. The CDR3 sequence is CASSQDRQASSYNEQFF. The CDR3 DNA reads TGCGCCAGCAGCCAAGACCGACAGGCGAGCTCCTACAATGAGCAGTTCTTC.

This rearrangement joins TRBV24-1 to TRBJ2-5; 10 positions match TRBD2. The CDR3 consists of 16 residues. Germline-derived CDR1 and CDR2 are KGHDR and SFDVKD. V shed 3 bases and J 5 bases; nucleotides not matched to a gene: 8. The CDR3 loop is CATSDPQREGRETQYF. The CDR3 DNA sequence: TGTGCCACCAGTGATCCCCAGCGGGAGGGCCGGGAGACCCAGTACTTC.

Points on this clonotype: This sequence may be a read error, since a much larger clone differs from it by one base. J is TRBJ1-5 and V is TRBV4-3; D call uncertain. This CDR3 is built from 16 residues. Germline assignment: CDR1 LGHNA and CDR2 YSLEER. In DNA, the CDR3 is TGCGCCAGCAGCCCCACGTCGGACCTACAAAATCTGCCCCAGCATTTT. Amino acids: CASSPTSDLQNLPQHF.

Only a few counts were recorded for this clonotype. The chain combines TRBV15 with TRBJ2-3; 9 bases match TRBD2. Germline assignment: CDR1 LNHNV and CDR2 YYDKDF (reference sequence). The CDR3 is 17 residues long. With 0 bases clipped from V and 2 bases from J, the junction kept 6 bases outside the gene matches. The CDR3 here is CATSRDASGAYTDTQYF. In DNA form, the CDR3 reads TGTGCCACCAGCAGAGATGCTAGCGGGGCCTACACAGATACGCAGTATTTT. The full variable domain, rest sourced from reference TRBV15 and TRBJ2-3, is DAMVIQNPRYQVTQFGKPVTLSCSQTLNHNVMYWYQQKSSQAPKLLFHYYDKDFNNEADTPDNFQSRRPNTSFCFLDIRSPGLGDTAMYLCATSRDASGAYTDTQYFGPGTRLTVL.

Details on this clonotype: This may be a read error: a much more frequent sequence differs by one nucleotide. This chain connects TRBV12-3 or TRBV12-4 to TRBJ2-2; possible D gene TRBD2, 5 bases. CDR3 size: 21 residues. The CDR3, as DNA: TGTGCCAGCAGTCCCCTTCGGGGTGGGGTAACGGGGATCCCAAACACCGGGAAGCTGTTTTTT. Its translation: CASSPLRGGVTGIPNTGKLFF.

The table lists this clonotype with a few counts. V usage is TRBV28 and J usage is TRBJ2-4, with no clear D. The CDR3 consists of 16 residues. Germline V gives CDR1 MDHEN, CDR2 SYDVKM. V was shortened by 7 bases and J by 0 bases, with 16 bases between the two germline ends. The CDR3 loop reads CASTLGTLLAKNIQYF. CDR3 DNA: TGTGCCAGCACCTTAGGCACTTTACTAGCCAAAAACATTCAGTACTTC.